This entry describes one TCR beta chain. Per the original data handling: Using reference gene primer amplification, nucleated cell counts were estimated. The protocol was immunoSEQ multiplex PCR, while the TCRdb copy is restricted to in-frame clones and leaves out a portion. That table supplies the V and J calls and clone size; D and trimming were determined from the DNA. The data hold a few hundred thousand clones, with more than 75% observed a single time. The data derive from a study of blood T cell repertoires in COVID-19. The CDR3 is 15 residues long. Trimming left V 3 bases short and J 0 bases short, with 9 bases between. Germline CDR1 MGHRA, CDR2 YSYEKL. Recovery meant two consecutive negative NP/OP PCR tests, professional clearance, or resolved symptoms.

The receptor's source is a woman aged 25-40 years who had recovered from COVID-19. This chain connects TRBV4-1 to TRBJ1-5, with no clear D. Sequenced: PBMCs or T cells enriched from blood (not recorded which). This CDR3 reads CASSQQDYSNQPQHF. In DNA form, the CDR3 reads TGCGCCAGCAGCCAGCAAGACTATAGCAATCAGCCCCAGCATTTT.